These 15 T cell receptor beta chains share one sample of origin, sequenced in a study of blood T cells in healthy people across ages. Then a second PCR, running roughly 6 to 12 cycles, was carried out with a sample-barcoded 5' primer and a J-beta primer mix. Using its own MiXCR run on the 5' RACE reads, TCRdb lists one record per CDR3 protein. The table records 650,000 to 1,000,000 distinct CDR3 sequences, approximately 35% of them present only once. Sequenced material: blood. These TCRs come from a man in his late teens or twenties in good health.

Concerning this clonotype: The junction departs from germline at one end; a sequencing error may be responsible. The V call is TRBV4-3, the J call TRBJ2-1, with D perhaps TRBD1 or TRBD2 (6 bases each). The J call is doubtful: the DNA matches TRBJ2-7 better. CDR3 size: 17 residues. Germline V CDR1 and CDR2: LGHNA, YSLEER. CDR3 DNA: TGCACCAGCAGCCAAGATGAGAAGGGGGGAAGATACAATGAGCAGTACTTC. This codes for CTSSQDEKGGRYNEQYF.

This clonotype has a count of ten or more. The chain recombines TRBV6-2 or TRBV6-3 with TRBJ1-5, with 10 nucleotides matching TRBD1. Germline CDR1 is MNHEY and CDR2 is SVGEGT. The CDR3 is 14 residues long. V trimming: 5 bases; J trimming: 7 bases; junction bases outside the gene matches: 5. CDR3 in amino acids: CASSLRDRGQPQHF. CDR3 bases: TGTGCCAGCAGTCTACGGGACAGGGGCCAGCCCCAGCATTTT.

This sequence joins TRBV4-3 and TRBJ2-5; D possibly corresponds to TRBD1 (6 bases). The V gene's germline CDR1 is LGHNA and CDR2 YSLEER. The CDR3 loop spans 14 amino acids. The V end lost 2 bases, the J end lost 5 bases, and 12 bases lay between the germline ends. In DNA form, the CDR3 reads TGCGCCAGCAGCCAAAACAGGGATGGGGAGACCCAGTACTTC. Amino acids: CASSQNRDGETQYF.

This clonotype has a handful of counts. The V gene is TRBV9, the J gene TRBJ2-7; TRBD1 aligns across 9 bases. The CDR3 runs 14 residues. The germline V gene has CDR1 SGDLS and CDR2 YYNGEE. V shed 2 bases and J 0 bases; nucleotides not matched to a gene: 0. The CDR3 coding sequence is TGTGCCAGCAGCGTGACAGGGGGCTCCTACGAGCAGTACTTC. Translating it yields CASSVTGGSYEQYF.

J is TRBJ2-4 and V is TRBV29-1; TRBD1 is a possible D gene (5 bases). The germline V gene has CDR1 SQVTM and CDR2 ANQGSEA. V was trimmed by 0 bases and J by 8 bases, leaving 14 bases between them. The CDR3 is 14 residues long. Here the CDR3 DNA reads TGCAGCGTTGAAGACAAGGGGAAACCCGACATTCAGTACTTC. Its protein product is CSVEDKGKPDIQYF.

The chain employs TRBV7-8 and TRBJ1-3, with 7 nucleotides matching TRBD1. The length of the CDR3 is 14 residues. Germline CDR1 and CDR2: SGHVS and FQNEAQ. Losses at the gene ends were 6 bases for V and 4 bases for J; bases not matched to a gene: 6. The CDR3 is CASRSTTGGNTIYF. In DNA, the CDR3 is TGTGCCAGCAGAAGTACGACAGGGGGAAACACCATATATTTT.

V and J are TRBV7-2 and TRBJ1-1; D uncertain. The germline V gene has CDR1 SGHTA and CDR2 FQGNSA. V lost 1 base to trimming and J lost 1 base, with 7 bases between them. The CDR3 runs to 14 residues. The CDR3 DNA is TGTGCCAGCAGCTTAGGGTACAGGAACACTGAAGCTTTCTTT. It yields the protein CASSLGYRNTEAFF.

The chain uses TRBV6-2 or TRBV6-3 and TRBJ1-1; 12 bases agree with TRBD1. The CDR3 spans 18 residues. CDR1 MNHEY and CDR2 SVGEGT come from the germline V gene. V was clipped by 6 bases and J by 1 base; unmatched bases: 12. CDR3 protein: CASRTLQGQGAQNTEAFF. CDR3 sequence (DNA): TGTGCCAGCAGAACACTCCAGGGACAGGGGGCTCAGAACACTGAAGCTTTCTTT.

The chain is built from TRBV9 and TRBJ1-1; D possibly corresponds to TRBD1 (6 bases). Trimming took off 6 bases at V and 3 bases at J, with 18 bases between the two ends. CDR1 and CDR2 (germline): SGDLS, YYNGEE. CDR3 length: 15 residues. Written as DNA, the CDR3 is TGTGCCAGCACCCCCGAGGCGGGGGCTTACACTGAAGCTTTCTTT. Translation: CASTPEAGAYTEAFF.

This clonotype was recorded a few times. The chain links TRBV9 to TRBJ2-1; D call uncertain. The germline V and J ends were trimmed by 3 bases and 5 bases, with 9 bases remaining between them. Per germline, CDR1 SGDLS and CDR2 YYNGEE. The CDR3 length is 13 residues. The CDR3 reads CASSATGDNEQFF. The CDR3, as DNA: TGTGCCAGCAGCGCGACGGGTGACAATGAGCAGTTCTTC.

As regards this clonotype: With a much larger clone just one base away, this may be a read error. The chain employs TRBV24-1 and TRBJ2-3, with D tentatively TRBD2 (5 bases). V was trimmed by 4 bases and J by 9 bases, leaving 16 bases between them. The CDR3 totals 14 residues. CDR1 is KGHDR, CDR2 SFDVKD, per germline. As DNA, the CDR3 is TGTGCCACCAGTGACCCTGGCAGGTGGGAGACGCAGTATTTT. It specifies CATSDPGRWETQYF.

This clonotype was seen only once. One end of the junction varies from germline; a read error may be responsible. J is TRBJ2-1 and V is TRBV10-3; 10 positions agree with TRBD1. This CDR3 spans 16 amino acids. Germline V gene lookup returns CDR1 ENHRY and CDR2 SYGVKD. The CDR3 loop reads CASSYYSGTGVNEQFF. CDR3 bases: TGTGCCAGCAGTTACTATTCCGGGACAGGGGTCAATGAGCAGTTCTTC.

The rearrangement joins TRBV14 to TRBJ2-3; D unresolved. V lost 4 bases, J lost 2 bases, and 13 bases lay in between. The germline CDR1 and CDR2 sequences are SGHDN and FVKESK. The CDR3 spans 15 residues. CDR3 amino acids: CASSPLRGFTDTQYF. The CDR3 DNA follows: TGTGCCAGCAGCCCCCTCCGTGGGTTCACAGATACGCAGTATTTT.

J is TRBJ2-2 and V is TRBV20-1; D may match TRBD1 or TRBD2 (6 bases each). V shed 2 bases and J shed 4 bases, with 11 bases lying between them. Germline V gives CDR1 DFQATT, CDR2 SNEGSKA (reference sequence). The CDR3 loop spans 14 amino acids. The CDR3 reads CSARHGGSTGELFF. CDR3 coding DNA: TGCAGTGCTAGACACGGGGGCAGCACCGGGGAGCTGTTTTTT.

V usage is TRBV6-1 and J usage is TRBJ1-1; unclear D gene. Trimming removed 7 bases from V and 4 bases from J, with 16 bases in between. The germline CDR1 and CDR2 sequences are MNHNS and SASEGT. The CDR3 runs to 14 residues. CDR3 residues: CASKVQLMSTEAFF. Written as DNA, the CDR3 is TGTGCCAGCAAAGTACAGTTGATGAGCACTGAAGCTTTCTTT.